The 18 T cell receptor beta chains given below trace back to one sample, sequenced in a study of vaccination and CD4 T cells after COVID-19. The treatment denotes: approximately nine-day PBMC culture with coronavirus spike peptide pools or control peptides (ViraFEST assay). For these TCRs, the target antigens are not known. Sequenced with the Oncomine TCR Beta short-read assay was DNA taken from cultured CD4+ T cells. TCRdb reprocessed the PCR reads via MiXCR and lists one record per CDR3 protein. Seen here are approximately 15,000 distinct CDR3 sequences, roughly 30% observed once, and the top ten hold approximately 17%. The sample consisted of cultured CD4+ T cells from blood. Every receptor here comes from a human donor with COVID-19.

The sample holds a few counts of this clonotype. The V gene is TRBV15, the J gene TRBJ2-5, with 11 bases matching TRBD1. With V trimmed by 2 bases and J by 5 bases, 10 bases remained unmatched. The CDR3 sequence is 17 residues long. From germline, CDR1 is LNHNV and CDR2 YYDKDF (reference sequence). CDR3 sequence (DNA): TGTGCCACCAGCAGATTGCCGGGACAGGGGGAGGTGGAGACCCAGTACTTC. Amino acid sequence: CATSRLPGQGEVETQYF.

This clonotype came up once. The chain carries TRBV5-4 and TRBJ2-1, with TRBD2 as a possible D gene (6 bases). Germline-derived CDR1 and CDR2 are SGHNT and YYREEE (reference sequence). This CDR3 region has 15 residues. Trimming took off 7 bases at V and 0 bases at J, with 14 bases between the two ends. The CDR3 reads CASWRDGSSYNEQFF. As DNA, the CDR3 is TGTGCCAGCTGGAGGGACGGGAGCTCCTACAATGAGCAGTTCTTC.

The chain employs TRBV2 and TRBJ1-1; perhaps TRBD1 as D (6 bases). Germline V gives CDR1 SNHLY, CDR2 FYNNEI. CDR3 length equals 15 residues. Deletions cut 6 bases from V and 11 bases from J, with 25 bases between. In DNA, the CDR3 is TGTGCCAGCAGCAGCAGTACAGGGAACGGCCGAAGGGCTTTCTTT. As protein: CASSSSTGNGRRAFF. Variable domain in full (rest from reference TRBV2 and TRBJ1-1): EPEVTQTPSHQVTQMGQEVILRCVPISNHLYFYWYRQILGQKVEFLVSFYNNEISEKSEIFDDQFSVERPDGSNFTLKIRSTKLEDSAMYFCASSSSTGNGRRAFFGQGTRLTVV.

This clonotype was seen a few times. This chain connects TRBV7-2 to TRBJ2-7, with D perhaps matching TRBD2 (6 bases). The CDR3 sequence is 14 residues long. The germline V gene encodes CDR1 SGHTA and CDR2 FQGNSA. The V end was cut by 3 bases, the J end by 4 bases, with 13 bases between. The CDR3 spells CASSFAGRLYEQYF. In nucleotides, the CDR3 is TGTGCCAGCAGCTTCGCGGGACGGCTATACGAGCAGTACTTC. Filled out from reference TRBV7-2 and TRBJ2-7, the complete variable domain reads GAGVSQSPSNKVTEKGKDVELRCDPISGHTALYWYRQSLGQGLEFLIYFQGNSAPDKSGLPSDRFSAERTGGSVSTLTIQRTQQEDSAVYLCASSFAGRLYEQYFGPGTRLTVT.

There are a few counts of this clonotype. The gene calls are TRBV27 and TRBJ1-6; D remains unclear. The CDR3 totals 13 residues. CDR1 MNHEY and CDR2 SMNVEV come from the germline V gene (reference sequence). V lost 6 bases and J 0 bases, leaving 3 bases between the germline ends. CDR3 nucleotides: TGTGCCAGCAGGAGCTCCTATAATTCACCCCTCCACTTT. This encodes CASRSSYNSPLHF.

This clonotype was observed a handful of times. This chain connects TRBV20-1 to TRBJ2-1; D might be TRBD1 (5 bases). CDR1 is DFQATT, CDR2 SNEGSKA, per germline (reference sequence). The CDR3 consists of 15 residues. The V gene lost 3 bases and the J gene lost 3 bases, with 15 bases spanning the gap. The CDR3 sequence: CSASSHPTGYNEQFF. CDR3 DNA: TGCAGTGCTAGCTCTCACCCCACAGGCTACAATGAGCAGTTCTTC.

CDR3 in amino acids: CASSLGRGPGTDTQYF. DNA for the CDR3: TGTGCCAGCAGTTTAGGTCGGGGGCCCGGCACAGATACGCAGTATTTT. The chain employs TRBV12-3 or TRBV12-4 and TRBJ2-3; D may be TRBD1 or TRBD2 (6 bases each). This CDR3 has 16 amino acids. With 1 base removed from V and 1 base from J, the gap between germline ends came to 12 bases.

This chain joins TRBV10-1 and TRBJ2-3; 7 nucleotides line up with TRBD1. The CDR3 sequence is 18 residues long. V lost 2 bases to trimming and J lost 0 bases; unmatched junction nucleotides: 11. Germline-derived CDR1 and CDR2 are WNHNN and SYGVQD (reference sequence). CDR3 protein: CASSERESTGASTDTQYF. CDR3 nucleotides: TGCGCCAGCAGTGAGCGAGAAAGCACAGGGGCTAGCACAGATACGCAGTATTTT.

J is TRBJ2-7 and V is TRBV5-1; 8 nucleotides agree with TRBD2. V gave up 0 bases and J gave up 3 bases; unmatched junction bases: 11. Germline values: CDR1 SGHRS, CDR2 YFSETQ. The CDR3 length is 17 residues. CDR3 sequence (DNA): TGCGCCAGCAGCTTGGCCCGAGGTGGCGCGGGGGGCTACGAGCAGTACTTC. Encoded protein: CASSLARGGAGGYEQYF.

By share, this clonotype ranks as medium-sized. The chain recombines TRBV20-1 with TRBJ1-5; D call uncertain. The CDR3 spans 12 residues. V lost 6 bases to trimming and J lost 7 bases, with 13 bases between them. Germline lookup yields CDR1 DFQATT and CDR2 SNEGSKA (reference sequence). This CDR3 is CSAVSGSQPQHF. CDR3 nucleotide sequence: TGCAGTGCAGTCTCCGGGTCCCAGCCCCAGCATTTT.

This clonotype showed up just a few times. The rearrangement links TRBV20-1 to TRBJ2-7; D remains ambiguous. The CDR3 length is 13 residues. V shed 1 base and J shed 3 bases, with 10 bases lying between them. Germline CDR1 DFQATT, CDR2 SNEGSKA (reference sequence). The CDR3 loop is CSARGDTFYEQYF. In nucleotides, the CDR3 is TGCAGTGCTAGAGGAGACACTTTCTACGAGCAGTACTTC.

V and J are TRBV20-1 and TRBJ2-3; D is undetermined. The germline V and J ends were trimmed by 0 bases and 0 bases, with 13 bases remaining between them. CDR3 length: 16 amino acids. Germline loops: CDR1 DFQATT, CDR2 SNEGSKA (reference sequence). The CDR3: CSARDFRETSTDTQYF. The CDR3 DNA reads TGCAGTGCTAGAGACTTCCGAGAAACTAGCACAGATACGCAGTATTTT.

The chain is built from TRBV5-5 and TRBJ1-4; TRBD1 agrees at 9 bases. V trimming: 4 bases; J trimming: 7 bases; junction bases outside the gene matches: 8. This CDR3 contains 15 residues. The germline V gene encodes CDR1 SGHKS and CDR2 YYEKEE (reference sequence). The CDR3 loop reads CASSATGQGVEKLFF. CDR3 coding DNA: TGTGCCAGCAGCGCTACGGGACAGGGTGTTGAAAAACTGTTTTTT.

This clonotype occurred a few times. This chain connects TRBV6-1 to TRBJ2-7, with TRBD1 identical over 8 bases. Germline V lookup: CDR1 MNHNS, CDR2 SASEGT. CDR3 length equals 12 residues. J was trimmed by 3 bases and V by 11 bases; bases with no gene match: 6. The CDR3 coding sequence is TGTGCCGACCCCGGGACAGGCTACGAGCAGTACTTC. The encoded protein is CADPGTGYEQYF.

This clonotype showed up just a few times. V usage is TRBV30 and J usage is TRBJ1-6; D remains ambiguous. CDR3 size: 13 residues. The germline V gene encodes CDR1 GTSNPN and CDR2 SVGIG (reference sequence). The V end lost 4 bases, the J end lost 8 bases, and 12 bases lay between the germline ends. CDR3 loop: CAWMPGLDSPLHF. The CDR3 DNA sequence: TGTGCCTGGATGCCCGGATTGGATTCACCCCTCCACTTT.

This clonotype was seen a few times. The chain is built from TRBV7-9 and TRBJ1-2; TRBD1 agrees at 8 bases. The trim removed 2 bases at V and 4 bases at J, leaving 3 bases unmatched. CDR1 and CDR2 (germline): SEHNR, FQNEAQ (reference sequence). The CDR3 totals 14 residues. The CDR3 loop is CASSLMGQAYGYTF. The CDR3 bases are TGTGCCAGCAGCTTAATGGGACAGGCCTATGGCTACACCTTC.

This clonotype is judged medium-sized. The J gene is TRBJ1-2, the V gene TRBV20-1, with 8 bases lining up with TRBD1. This CDR3 is built from 14 residues. V was pared by 1 base and J by 4 bases, with 5 bases of the junction left unmatched. Germline CDR1 and CDR2: DFQATT and SNEGSKA (reference sequence). The CDR3 DNA is TGCAGTGCTAGAGCTCCAGGGGGCCCCTATGGCTACACCTTC. Amino acid sequence: CSARAPGGPYGYTF.

On this clonotype: Since a much larger clone is just one base distant, this may be a read error. The CDR3 is CAWSVGTGTQYDQYF. The CDR3 DNA follows: TGTGCCTGGAGTGTGGGAACCGGAACCCAATACGACCAGTACTTC. V gene TRBV30 combines with J gene TRBJ2-7; D is unresolved. The CDR3 length is 15 residues. Germline V lookup: CDR1 GTSNPN, CDR2 SVGIG (reference sequence).